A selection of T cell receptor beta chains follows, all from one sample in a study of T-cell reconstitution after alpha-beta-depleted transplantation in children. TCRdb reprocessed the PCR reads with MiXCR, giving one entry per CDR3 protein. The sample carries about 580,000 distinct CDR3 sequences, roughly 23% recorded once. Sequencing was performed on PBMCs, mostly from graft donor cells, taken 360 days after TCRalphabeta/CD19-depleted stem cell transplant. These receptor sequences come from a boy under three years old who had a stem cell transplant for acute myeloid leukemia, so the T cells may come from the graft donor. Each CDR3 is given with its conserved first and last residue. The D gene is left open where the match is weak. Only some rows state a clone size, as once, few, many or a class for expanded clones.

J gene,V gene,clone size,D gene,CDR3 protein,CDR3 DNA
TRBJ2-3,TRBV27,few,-,CASSRRVNMPDTQYF,TGTGCCAGCAGTCGCAGGGTGAACATGCCTGATACGCAGTATTTT
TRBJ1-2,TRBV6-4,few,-,CASRNIPGYGYTF,TGTGCCAGCAGAAACATTCCAGGCTATGGCTACACCTTC
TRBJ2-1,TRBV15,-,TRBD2,CATSSLAGGLYNEQFF,TGTGCCACCAGCAGCCTAGCGGGGGGGCTATACAATGAGCAGTTCTTC
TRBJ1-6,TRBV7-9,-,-,CASSLARGNNSPLHF,TGTGCCAGCAGCCTGGCGCGAGGAAATAATTCACCCCTCCACTTT
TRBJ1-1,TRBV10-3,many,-,CAVGNTEAFF,TGTGCCGTCGGCAACACTGAAGCTTTCTTT
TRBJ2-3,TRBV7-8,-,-,CASSLGNRGTDTQYF,TGTGCCAGCAGCCTAGGGAACAGAGGCACAGATACGCAGTATTTT
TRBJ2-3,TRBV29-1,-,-,CSVVGGGPLDTQYF,TGCAGCGTTGTAGGGGGAGGTCCCTTAGATACGCAGTATTTT
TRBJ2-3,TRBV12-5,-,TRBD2,CASGLVQGGGTDTQYF,TGTGCTAGTGGTTTGGTACAGGGCGGGGGGACAGATACGCAGTATTTT
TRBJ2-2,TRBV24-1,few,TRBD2,CATSETSGGAVGELFF,TGTGCCACCAGTGAGACTAGCGGGGGGGCCGTCGGGGAGCTGTTTTTT
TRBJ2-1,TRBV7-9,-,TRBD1,CASSLTGTGRNEQFF,TGTGCCAGCAGCTTAACCGGGACAGGAAGGAATGAGCAGTTCTTC
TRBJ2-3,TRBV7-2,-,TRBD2,CASSKGTSGDTQYF,TGTGCCAGCAGCAAAGGGACTAGCGGAGATACGCAGTATTTT
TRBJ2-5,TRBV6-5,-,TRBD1,CASSYFGQGGKTQYF,TGTGCCAGCAGTTACTTTGGACAGGGCGGGAAGACCCAGTACTTC
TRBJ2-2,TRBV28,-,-,CASSLLGVALRRELFF,TGTGCCAGCAGTCTCTTGGGGGTAGCTCTTCGACGGGAGCTGTTTTTT
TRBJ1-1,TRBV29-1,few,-,CSVSPSTVGTEAFF,TGCAGCGTCTCCCCGTCGACGGTGGGCACTGAAGCTTTCTTT
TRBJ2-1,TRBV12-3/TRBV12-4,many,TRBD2,CASSSSGSSYNEQFF,TGTGCCAGCAGTTCGAGCGGGAGCTCCTACAATGAGCAGTTCTTC
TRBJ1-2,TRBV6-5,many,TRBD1,CASSYGTGFNYGYTF,TGTGCCAGCAGTTACGGGACAGGGTTCAACTATGGCTACACCTTC
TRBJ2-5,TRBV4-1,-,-,CASSHQTDEETQYF,TGCGCCAGCAGCCATCAGACAGACGAAGAGACCCAGTACTTC
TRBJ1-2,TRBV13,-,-,CASSLRLGPYGYTF,TGTGCCAGCAGCCTAAGATTAGGGCCTTATGGCTACACCTTC
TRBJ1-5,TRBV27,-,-,CASFAGNQPQHF,TGTGCCAGTTTCGCGGGCAATCAGCCCCAGCATTTT
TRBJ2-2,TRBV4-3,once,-,CASSQAGSGELFF,TGCGCCAGCAGCCAAGCTGGAAGCGGGGAGCTGTTTTTT
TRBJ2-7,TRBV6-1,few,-,CASSGPWDTVQYF,TGTGCCAGCAGTGGTCCCTGGGACACGGTGCAGTACTTC
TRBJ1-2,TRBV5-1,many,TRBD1,CASSRVAGQGRSFGGYTF,TGCGCCAGCAGCCGCGTGGCGGGACAGGGGAGAAGTTTTGGTGGCTACACCTTC
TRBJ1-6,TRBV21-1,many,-,CASSPKGGTLQAYNSPLHF,TGTGCCAGCAGCCCTAAAGGGGGGACACTCCAGGCCTATAATTCACCCCTCCACTTT
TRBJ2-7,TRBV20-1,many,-,CSARPPAISYEQYF,TGCAGTGCTAGACCACCAGCGATCTCCTACGAGCAGTACTTC
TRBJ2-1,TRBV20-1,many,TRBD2,CSARVGRGGGRLNEQFF,TGCAGTGCTAGAGTGGGACGAGGCGGGGGTCGCCTCAATGAGCAGTTCTTC
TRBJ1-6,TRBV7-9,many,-,CASSLDLFSPLHF,TGTGCCAGCAGCCTAGACCTTTTTTCACCCCTCCACTTT
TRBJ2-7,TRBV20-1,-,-,CSAGAYEQYF,TGCAGTGCCGGAGCCTACGAGCAGTACTTC
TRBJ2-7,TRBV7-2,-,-,CASSWGAYEQYF,TGTGCCAGCAGCTGGGGGGCGTACGAGCAGTACTTC
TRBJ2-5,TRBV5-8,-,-,CASSLDRWGTQKETQYF,TGTGCCAGCAGCTTGGATCGGTGGGGGACTCAAAAAGAGACCCAGTACTTC
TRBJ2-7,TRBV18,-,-,CASSPRDTSYEQYF,TGTGCCAGCTCACCAAGGGACACCTCCTACGAGCAGTACTTC
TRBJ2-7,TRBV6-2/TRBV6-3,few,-,CASSYEAGDTYEQYF,TGTGCCAGCAGTTACGAGGCAGGGGATACCTACGAGCAGTACTTC
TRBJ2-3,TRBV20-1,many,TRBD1,CSARDEGAADTQYF,TGCAGTGCTAGAGATGAGGGGGCTGCAGATACGCAGTATTTT
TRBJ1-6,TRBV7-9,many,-,CASSLDSKNSPLHF,TGTGCCAGCAGCTTGGACAGCAAGAATTCACCCCTCCACTTT
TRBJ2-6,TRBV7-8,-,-,CASSFDGANVLTF,TGTGCCAGCAGCTTTGATGGGGCCAACGTCCTGACTTTC
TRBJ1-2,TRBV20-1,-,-,CSARDSPGVGYTF,TGCAGTGCTAGAGATTCCCCAGGGGTTGGCTACACCTTC
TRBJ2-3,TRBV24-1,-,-,CATSDPRAGRRDTQYF,TGTGCCACCAGTGATCCGAGGGCAGGGAGGCGAGATACGCAGTATTTT
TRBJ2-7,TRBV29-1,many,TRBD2,CSVRAGASYEQYF,TGCAGCGTGCGAGCGGGGGCCTCCTACGAGCAGTACTTC
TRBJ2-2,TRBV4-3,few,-,CASSQDRFGELFF,TGCGCCAGCAGCCAAGACAGGTTCGGGGAGCTGTTTTTT
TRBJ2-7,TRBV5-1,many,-,CASSQDLYEQYF,TGCGCCAGCTCGCAGGACCTCTACGAGCAGTACTTC
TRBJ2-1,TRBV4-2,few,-,CASSQLDQYNEQFF,TGTGCCAGCAGCCAACTGGACCAATACAATGAGCAGTTCTTC
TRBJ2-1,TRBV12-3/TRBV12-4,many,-,CASSRQGNEQFF,TGTGCCAGCAGCCGCCAGGGCAATGAGCAGTTCTTC
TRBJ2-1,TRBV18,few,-,CASSHQGNGVEQFF,TGTGCCAGCTCACACCAGGGGAACGGGGTTGAGCAGTTCTTC
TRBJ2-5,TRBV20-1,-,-,CSAEQGGTARETQYF,TGCAGTGCCGAACAGGGGGGGACGGCCAGAGAGACCCAGTACTTC
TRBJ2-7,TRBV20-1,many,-,CSARAPGVRSYEQYF,TGCAGTGCTAGAGCTCCGGGAGTTCGCTCCTACGAGCAGTACTTC
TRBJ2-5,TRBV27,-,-,CASSSLVGQTQETQYF,TGTGCCAGCAGTTCATTGGTAGGGCAGACTCAAGAGACCCAGTACTTC
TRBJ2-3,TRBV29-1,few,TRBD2,CSVTSGGTDTQYF,TGCAGCGTCACTAGCGGGGGAACAGATACGCAGTATTTT
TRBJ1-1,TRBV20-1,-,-,CSARDRRDPLANTEAFF,TGCAGTGCTAGAGATCGAAGGGACCCCCTAGCGAACACTGAAGCTTTCTTT
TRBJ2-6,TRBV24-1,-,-,CATSDQSGANVLTF,TGTGCCACCAGTGACCAGTCTGGGGCCAACGTCCTGACTTTC